In its sample, the clone carrying this T cell receptor beta chain was seen a few times. Unmatched junction bases numbered 11, after V lost 5 bases and J lost 14 bases. Germline lookup yields CDR1 MDHEN and CDR2 SYDVKM. The CDR3 consists of 12 residues. This sample was included in a study of cytotoxic CD8 clonotypes in ibrutinib-treated CLL. Measured with immunoSEQ multiplex PCR; TCRdb has only the in-frame clones, and not every one. The table records roughly 52,000 clones, about half of them present only once. The sequence was obtained from a human donor with chronic lymphocytic leukemia. The chain combines TRBV28 with TRBJ1-2; 7 bases are shared with TRBD1. Material: PBMCs, obtained after 12 months of ibrutinib treatment. In DNA form, the CDR3 reads TGTGCCAGCAGTCGGAGACAGGGCTCGGGGACCTTC. It yields the protein CASSRRQGSGTF.